The present entry profiles one T cell receptor (beta chain) with its context. This may be a read error: a much more frequent sequence differs by one nucleotide. In TCRdb, the reads were re-called with MiXCR into one record per CDR3 protein. The repertoire consists of under 250,000 distinct CDR3 sequences, with 25% to 30% occurring once and the leading ten covering under 7.5%. The data are from a study of kidney transplant recipient with SARS-CoV-2 infection. Germline values: CDR1 KGHSH, CDR2 LQKENI. This CDR3 is 15 amino acids long. The sequencing used a blood sample, collected at baseline and between days 110 and 120 from a kidney transplant recipient. The chain is built from TRBV18 and TRBJ1-2; D remains ambiguous. The sequence derives from a young adult male patient who had COVID-19 and was a kidney transplant recipient. Certain T cells may be donor cells from the graft. CDR3 region: CASSPEDYMNYGYAF. CDR3 in DNA: TGTGCCAGCTCACCGGAGGACTATATGAACTATGGCTACGCCTTC.